This passage covers 16 T cell receptor beta chains from one sample sequenced in a study of cytomegalovirus exposure and HLA in healthy donors. It was with 60 Vbeta and 13 Jbeta primers that the PCR ran. The data were produced by immunoSEQ multiplex PCR, yet TCRdb's version contains in-frame clones alone and is incomplete. The repertoire holds around 110,000 clones, approximately 80% seen once, with under 5% in the top ten. The sequencing input was PBMCs. These receptors originate from a male donor in good health and CMV-seronegative.

The rearrangement links TRBV15 to TRBJ1-4; TRBD1 might be the D (6 bases). From germline, CDR1 is LNHNV and CDR2 YYDKDF (reference sequence). Trimming cost V 1 base and J 11 bases, with 11 bases left between them. This CDR3 has 13 amino acids. The CDR3 nucleotides are TGTGCCACCAGCAGAGGCGAGGGGGATAAACTGTTTTTT. Translating it yields CATSRGEGDKLFF.

Points on this clone: Since no conserved phenylalanine or tryptophan closes the CDR3, a read error is the likely cause. V usage is TRBV4-1 and J usage is TRBJ2-3, with 8 bases that match TRBD2. V gave up 0 bases and J gave up 2 bases; unmatched junction bases: 10. The CDR3 totals 18 residues. Germline CDR1 and CDR2: MGHRA and YSYEKL. CDR3 DNA: TGCGCCAGCAGCCAAGAATCCCTTAGCGGGGTCTACACAGATACGCAGTATCTT. This translates into CASSQESLSGVYTDTQYL.

The V call is TRBV25-1, the J call TRBJ2-1, with 9 bases fitting TRBD2. CDR1 and CDR2 from the germline V gene are MGHDK and SYGVNS. V gave up 3 bases and J gave up 4 bases; unmatched junction bases: 4. This CDR3 is built from 15 residues. Here the CDR3 reads CASSESSGKYNEQFF. The DNA of the CDR3 is TGTGCCAGCAGTGAGTCTAGCGGGAAGTACAATGAGCAGTTCTTC.

The rearrangement joins TRBV18 to TRBJ2-2; TRBD1 matches at 8 bases. The CDR3 consists of 15 residues. The junction had 1 base not matched to a gene; V was cut back by 4 bases and J by 0 bases. CDR1 is KGHSH, CDR2 LQKENI, per germline. The CDR3 loop reads CASSRQGTNTGELFF. The CDR3 DNA reads TGTGCCAGCTCACGACAGGGGACGAACACCGGGGAGCTGTTTTTT.

This clone has just a few counts. The chain joins TRBV19 to TRBJ2-1; 10 nucleotides match TRBD1. CDR3 length: 18 residues. Trimming took 4 bases from V and 7 from J; bases not matched to a gene: 16. Germline values: CDR1 LNHDA, CDR2 SQIVND (reference sequence). CDR3 amino acids: CASSSWTGGLLQSNEQFF. As DNA, the CDR3 is TGTGCCAGTAGTAGTTGGACAGGGGGGTTACTACAATCGAATGAGCAGTTCTTC.

This sequence joins TRBV5-1 and TRBJ2-7; a possible D gene is TRBD2 (5 bases). CDR3 length equals 15 residues. Between the trimmed V and J ends, which lost 1 base and 3 bases, there was a span of 14 bases. The germline V gene has CDR1 SGHRS and CDR2 YFSETQ. The CDR3 loop reads CASSLWAGYLYEQYF. In DNA, the CDR3 is TGCGCCAGCAGCTTGTGGGCGGGTTATCTCTACGAGCAGTACTTC. The full variable domain, its missing parts supplied by reference TRBV5-1 and TRBJ2-7, is KAGVTQTPRYLIKTRGQQVTLSCSPISGHRSVSWYQQTPGQGLQFLFEYFSETQRNKGNFPGRFSGRQFSNSRSEMNVSTLELGDSALYLCASSLWAGYLYEQYFGPGTRLTVT.

This clone showed up just a few times. This chain connects TRBV5-4 to TRBJ2-3; 8 positions agree with TRBD2. CDR1 and CDR2 from the germline V gene are SGHNT and YYREEE (reference sequence). CDR3 size: 16 residues. V dropped 0 bases and J dropped 0; count of bases not matched to a gene: 3. CDR3 sequence reads: CASSLGLAGSTDTQYF. In DNA form, the CDR3 reads TGTGCCAGCAGCTTGGGGCTAGCGGGTAGCACAGATACGCAGTATTTT.

This chain joins TRBV30 and TRBJ2-7; 9 bases line up with TRBD1. This CDR3 region has 15 residues. V trimming: 3 bases; J trimming: 0 bases; junction bases outside the gene matches: 6. CDR1 and CDR2 from the germline V gene are GTSNPN and SVGIG (reference sequence). In nucleotides, the CDR3 is TGTGCCTGGAGAGCTGGACAGGGGCCCTCCTACGAGCAGTACTTC. Its translation: CAWRAGQGPSYEQYF.

The chain uses TRBV18 and TRBJ1-2, with no clear D. Trimming shortened V by 5 bases and J by 3 bases, and 13 bases separated the two germline ends. The CDR3 sequence is 14 residues long. CDR1 and CDR2 from the germline V gene are KGHSH and LQKENI. DNA for the CDR3: TGTGCCAGCTCAGCAGGTCGTCTTTACTATGGCTACACCTTC. This gives the protein CASSAGRLYYGYTF.

The chain couples TRBV5-6 to TRBJ2-1, with a tentative D call TRBD1 (5 bases). The CDR3 is made up of 16 amino acids. Trimming removed 2 bases from V and 6 bases from J, with 18 bases in between. CDR1 and CDR2 from the germline V gene are SGHDT and YYEEEE. The CDR3 protein is CASSFQKGRRGNEQFF. The CDR3 nucleotides read TGTGCCAGCAGCTTTCAAAAGGGGCGAAGGGGCAATGAGCAGTTCTTC. The full variable domain, in which reference TRBV5-6 and TRBJ2-1 provide the parts outside the CDR3, is DAGVTQSPTHLIKTRGQQVTLRCSPKSGHDTVSWYQQALGQGPQFIFQYYEEEERQRGNFPDRFSGHQFPNYSSELNVNALLLGDSALYLCASSFQKGRRGNEQFFGPGTRLTVL.

This chain links TRBV29-1 with TRBJ2-7; 11 positions agree with TRBD1. The CDR3 spans 12 residues. Germline values: CDR1 SQVTM, CDR2 ANQGSEA. V lost 7 bases to trimming and J lost 3 bases; unmatched junction nucleotides: 2. The CDR3 nucleotides read TGCAGCGCGGGGACAGGGGGCTACGAGCAGTACTTC. Its protein is CSAGTGGYEQYF.

The rearrangement joins TRBV27 to TRBJ2-7; 9 bases are shared with TRBD2. Germline CDR1 is MNHEY and CDR2 is SMNVEV (reference sequence). The CDR3 spans 14 residues. Trimming cost V 3 bases and J 2 bases; bases outside gene matches: 2. CDR3 nucleotide sequence: TGTGCCAGCAGTTTTACTAGCGGGCCCTACGAGCAGTACTTC. Translation: CASSFTSGPYEQYF.

The sample holds a few counts of this clone. The rearrangement uses TRBV27 and TRBJ2-7, with D possibly TRBD1 on 6 matching bases. The ends were cut back, 5 bases at V and 2 bases at J, with 22 bases in the middle. The CDR3 consists of 17 residues. Germline V gene lookup returns CDR1 MNHEY and CDR2 SMNVEV (reference sequence). The CDR3 coding sequence is TGTGCCAGCAGTAATTCGTACAGGGTAGGCCAGACCTACGAGCAGTACTTC. It codes for CASSNSYRVGQTYEQYF.

The chain couples TRBV19 to TRBJ1-5; D gene uncertain. Trimming left V 7 bases short and J 5 bases short, with 18 bases between. Germline lookup yields CDR1 LNHDA and CDR2 SQIVND (reference sequence). The CDR3 is 15 amino acids. CDR3 bases: TGTGCCAGTACCCCTCTCTCACCTCGGGATCAGCCCCAGCATTTT. This translates into CASTPLSPRDQPQHF.

The sample holds one count of this clone. This chain links TRBV5-4 with TRBJ2-5; TRBD1 matches at 8 bases. The V and J ends lost 7 bases and 0 bases, in that order; junction bases with no gene match: 5. In germline, CDR1 is SGHNT, CDR2 YYREEE (reference sequence). The CDR3 totals 14 residues. The CDR3 DNA reads TGTGCCAGCCACAGGGGGAGGTACCAAGAGACCCAGTACTTC. Translated: CASHRGRYQETQYF.

This chain uses TRBV10-2 with TRBJ2-4, with 9 bases lining up with TRBD1. The germline CDR1 and CDR2 sequences are WSHSY and SAAADI. V was clipped by 0 bases and J by 0 bases; unmatched bases: 6. The CDR3 extends over 18 amino acids. CDR3 region: CASSESTGQGPAKNIQYF. The CDR3 nucleotides are TGCGCCAGCAGTGAGTCGACGGGACAGGGACCAGCCAAAAACATTCAGTACTTC.